A selection of T cell receptor beta chains follows, all from one sample in a study of tumor and adjacent non-tumor tissue in lung cancer. TCRdb re-called the multiplex PCR reads through MiXCR, storing one row per CDR3 protein. The table records under 150,000 distinct CDR3 sequences, around 60% of them present only once. Sequences were obtained from lung tumor tissue. The receptors here all came from a man aged 55-75 years with small cell lung cancer. Each CDR3 is given with its conserved first and last residue. The order of the fields is J gene, CDR3 length, V gene, clone size, D gene, CDR3 DNA, CDR3 protein. The D gene is left open where the match is weak. Expanded clones are given a class, and other clones once, few, many or no size at all.

J gene: TRBJ1-3
CDR3 length: 14
V gene: TRBV12-3/TRBV12-4
clone size: few
D gene: TRBD1
CDR3 DNA: TGTGCCAGCAGTTTCGGACAGGTGGAAGGCACCATATATTTT
CDR3 protein: CASSFGQVEGTIYF

J gene: TRBJ2-7
CDR3 length: 18
V gene: TRBV4-1
clone size: -
D gene: TRBD2
CDR3 DNA: TGCGCCAGCCCAAAGGGACTAGCGGGATTGAGGAGCTCCTACGAGCAGTACTTC
CDR3 protein: CASPKGLAGLRSSYEQYF

J gene: TRBJ2-3
CDR3 length: 16
V gene: TRBV28
clone size: many
D gene: -
CDR3 DNA: TGTGCCAGCAGTGGGACGGGACTGCACTTCACAGATACGCAGTATTTT
CDR3 protein: CASSGTGLHFTDTQYF

J gene: TRBJ2-2
CDR3 length: 12
V gene: TRBV30
clone size: -
D gene: -
CDR3 DNA: TGTGCCTGGAGTGTTAGTCCCGGGGAGCTGTTTTTT
CDR3 protein: CAWSVSPGELFF

J gene: TRBJ1-1
CDR3 length: 15
V gene: TRBV4-2
clone size: -
D gene: -
CDR3 DNA: TGTGCCAGCAGCCAACCCAGGGGAGGAGGCGCTGAAGCTTTCTTT
CDR3 protein: CASSQPRGGGAEAFF

J gene: TRBJ2-1
CDR3 length: 15
V gene: TRBV7-3
clone size: -
D gene: -
CDR3 DNA: TGTGCCAGCAGCTTAGGCAGGCTGGATTACAATGAGCAGTTATTC
CDR3 protein: CASSLGRLDYNEQLF

J gene: TRBJ2-3
CDR3 length: 14
V gene: TRBV29-1
clone size: -
D gene: -
CDR3 DNA: TGCAGCGTGATAGGGGGAGGGAGCAGAGATACGCAGTATTTT
CDR3 protein: CSVIGGGSRDTQYF

J gene: TRBJ2-7
CDR3 length: 17
V gene: TRBV12-5
clone size: -
D gene: TRBD2
CDR3 DNA: TGTGCTAGTGGTTTGGTATTATCTAGCGGGGGGTCCTACGAGCAGTACTTC
CDR3 protein: CASGLVLSSGGSYEQYF

J gene: TRBJ2-3
CDR3 length: 13
V gene: TRBV2
clone size: few
D gene: -
CDR3 DNA: TGTGCCAGCAGTGAGGGACGTGGAGATACGCAGTATTTT
CDR3 protein: CASSEGRGDTQYF

J gene: TRBJ1-5
CDR3 length: 15
V gene: TRBV6-2/TRBV6-3
clone size: few
D gene: -
CDR3 DNA: TGTGCCAGCAGTCGACAGCAACCAGTGGATCAGCCCCAGCATTTT
CDR3 protein: CASSRQQPVDQPQHF

J gene: TRBJ2-2
CDR3 length: 12
V gene: TRBV6-2/TRBV6-3
clone size: -
D gene: -
CDR3 DNA: TGTGGCAGCAGTTCACTATCCGGGGAGCTGTTTTTT
CDR3 protein: CGSSSLSGELFF

J gene: TRBJ1-1
CDR3 length: 13
V gene: TRBV29-1
clone size: -
D gene: -
CDR3 DNA: TGCAGCGTTCAGACGACAGCGAACACTGAAGCTTTCTTT
CDR3 protein: CSVQTTANTEAFF

J gene: TRBJ1-1
CDR3 length: 16
V gene: TRBV4-1
clone size: -
D gene: -
CDR3 DNA: TGTGCCAGCAGCCAAGATCTAGTGGTGGTGAACACTGAAGCTCTCTTT
CDR3 protein: CASSQDLVVVNTEALF

J gene: TRBJ2-1
CDR3 length: 20
V gene: TRBV12-5
clone size: many
D gene: TRBD2
CDR3 DNA: TGTGCTAGTGGCTACCAACTGTTACTAGCGGGAGGCTCCCCCTACAATGAGCAGTTCTTC
CDR3 protein: CASGYQLLLAGGSPYNEQFF

J gene: TRBJ2-1
CDR3 length: 14
V gene: TRBV4-2
clone size: -
D gene: -
CDR3 DNA: TGTGCCAGCAGCCAAGAGCTAGCGTTCAATGAGCAGTTCTTC
CDR3 protein: CASSQELAFNEQFF

J gene: TRBJ1-1
CDR3 length: 14
V gene: TRBV11-1
clone size: -
D gene: -
CDR3 DNA: TGTGCCAGCAGCCGGGACCTGAAGAACACTGAAGCTTTCTTT
CDR3 protein: CASSRDLKNTEAFF

J gene: TRBJ1-4
CDR3 length: 17
V gene: TRBV28
clone size: -
D gene: -
CDR3 DNA: TGTGCCAGCAGTTTATTGGGGACTGGCGCAACTAATGAAAAACTGTTTTTT
CDR3 protein: CASSLLGTGATNEKLFF

J gene: TRBJ2-1
CDR3 length: 15
V gene: TRBV11-1
clone size: -
D gene: -
CDR3 DNA: TGTGCCAGCAGCTCTCTTATGGACTCTGGGGATGAGCAGTTCTTC
CDR3 protein: CASSSLMDSGDEQFF

J gene: TRBJ2-3
CDR3 length: 16
V gene: TRBV5-1
clone size: -
D gene: TRBD2
CDR3 DNA: TGCGCCAGCGGAAAGGGGACTAGCGATGACACAGATACGCGGTATTTT
CDR3 protein: CASGKGTSDDTDTRYF

J gene: TRBJ2-2
CDR3 length: 13
V gene: TRBV5-5
clone size: -
D gene: -
CDR3 DNA: TGTGCCAGCAGCCTGGGAAACACCGGGGGGCTGTTTTTT
CDR3 protein: CASSLGNTGGLFF

J gene: TRBJ2-5
CDR3 length: 17
V gene: TRBV7-9
clone size: few
D gene: -
CDR3 DNA: TGTGCCAGCAGCTCACCAGGGTCAGGGGCAGGAAGAGAGGCCCAGTACTTC
CDR3 protein: CASSSPGSGAGREAQYF

J gene: TRBJ2-2
CDR3 length: 16
V gene: TRBV4-1
clone size: once
D gene: TRBD1
CDR3 DNA: TGCTCCAGCAGCCGCACTTGGGACAGAAACACCGGGGAGCTGTTTTTT
CDR3 protein: CSSSRTWDRNTGELFF

J gene: TRBJ1-5
CDR3 length: 15
V gene: TRBV5-6
clone size: -
D gene: -
CDR3 DNA: TGTGCCAGCAGCTTGCGCCATGCTGGGGTTCAGCCCCAACATTTT
CDR3 protein: CASSLRHAGVQPQHF

J gene: TRBJ2-5
CDR3 length: 14
V gene: TRBV12-3/TRBV12-4
clone size: -
D gene: -
CDR3 DNA: TGCGCCTGCAGTTTTCATCGAGGGATGGAGACCCAGTACTTC
CDR3 protein: CACSFHRGMETQYF

J gene: TRBJ2-2
CDR3 length: 14
V gene: TRBV11-2
clone size: -
D gene: -
CDR3 DNA: TGTGCCAGCAGCAACCGGCGTAACACCGGGGAGCTGTTATTT
CDR3 protein: CASSNRRNTGELLF

J gene: TRBJ1-4
CDR3 length: 16
V gene: TRBV6-5
clone size: -
D gene: -
CDR3 DNA: TGTGCCAGCAGCTGGCTGCGGGGCCCAACTAATGAAAGACTGTTTTTT
CDR3 protein: CASSWLRGPTNERLFF

J gene: TRBJ1-2
CDR3 length: 14
V gene: TRBV6-5
clone size: -
D gene: -
CDR3 DNA: TGTGCCAGCAGTTACTCAAAATACCACTATGGCTACACCTTC
CDR3 protein: CASSYSKYHYGYTF

J gene: TRBJ1-5
CDR3 length: 20
V gene: TRBV4-1
clone size: -
D gene: -
CDR3 DNA: TGCGCCAGCAGCCAAGATAGAGCGGACAGAAGTTTCTCTAGCAATCAGCCCCACCATTTT
CDR3 protein: CASSQDRADRSFSSNQPHHF

J gene: TRBJ2-4
CDR3 length: 14
V gene: TRBV12-3/TRBV12-4
clone size: -
D gene: -
CDR3 DNA: TGTGCCAGCAGAGACCGGGGCTTCGGAAACATTCAGTGCTTC
CDR3 protein: CASRDRGFGNIQCF

J gene: TRBJ2-3
CDR3 length: 14
V gene: TRBV11-3
clone size: -
D gene: TRBD2
CDR3 DNA: TGTGTCAGTAGCCGGACTAGCGGGAGAGATACGCAGTATTTT
CDR3 protein: CVSSRTSGRDTQYF

J gene: TRBJ2-3
CDR3 length: 17
V gene: TRBV10-3
clone size: -
D gene: -
CDR3 DNA: TGTGCCATCAGTGAGTCGACTCGATACCTTAGCACAGATACGCAGTATTTT
CDR3 protein: CAISESTRYLSTDTQYF

J gene: TRBJ2-7
CDR3 length: 15
V gene: TRBV5-1
clone size: -
D gene: -
CDR3 DNA: TGCGCCAGCAGCTTTACGGCCGGGCGGTTCAACGAGCAGTACTTC
CDR3 protein: CASSFTAGRFNEQYF

J gene: TRBJ2-7
CDR3 length: 13
V gene: TRBV5-5
clone size: many
D gene: -
CDR3 DNA: TGTGCCAGCAGGTACGACAGCTCCTACGAGCAGTACTTC
CDR3 protein: CASRYDSSYEQYF